The sequence of this T cell receptor (beta chain) was determined in a study of breast tumors, draining lymph nodes, adjacent tissues. Axillary draining lymph nodes of breast cancer patients supplied the node samples. In this sample, this clonotype turned up many times. The V gene's germline CDR1 is SNHLY and CDR2 FYNNEI. Trimming took 2 bases from V and 6 from J; bases not matched to a gene: 4. This CDR3 comprises 16 residues. From the multiplex PCR reads, TCRdb called clonotypes with MiXCR, one entry per CDR3 protein. The profile shows 150,000 to 200,000 distinct CDR3 sequences, about 30% of them singletons.

The clonotype was recovered from a female donor with breast cancer. Some clones in this sample may be carry-over from other donors' samples. Specimen: axillary lymph node tissue. This sequence joins TRBV2 and TRBJ2-2, with 12 bases matching TRBD2. The CDR3 region is CASSELAGGSSGELFF. The CDR3 DNA sequence: TGTGCCAGCAGTGAACTAGCGGGAGGGTCGTCCGGGGAGCTGTTTTTT.